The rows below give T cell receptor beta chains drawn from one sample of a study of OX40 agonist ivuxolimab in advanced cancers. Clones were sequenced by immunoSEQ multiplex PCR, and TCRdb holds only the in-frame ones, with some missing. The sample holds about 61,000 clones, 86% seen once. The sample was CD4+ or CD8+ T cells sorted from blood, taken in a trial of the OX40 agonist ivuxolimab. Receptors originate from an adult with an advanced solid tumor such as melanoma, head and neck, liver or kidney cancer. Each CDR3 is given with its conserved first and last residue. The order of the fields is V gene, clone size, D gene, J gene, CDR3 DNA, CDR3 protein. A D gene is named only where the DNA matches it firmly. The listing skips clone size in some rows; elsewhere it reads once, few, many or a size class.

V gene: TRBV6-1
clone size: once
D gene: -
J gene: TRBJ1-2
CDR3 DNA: TGTGCCAGCGCCGCCGCAAGCTATGGCTACACCTTC
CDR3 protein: CASAAASYGYTF

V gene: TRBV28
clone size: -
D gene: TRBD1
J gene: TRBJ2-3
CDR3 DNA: TGTGCCAGCACCGGACAGGGGGCCCGGAGAAGAGATACGCAGTATTTT
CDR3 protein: CASTGQGARRRDTQYF

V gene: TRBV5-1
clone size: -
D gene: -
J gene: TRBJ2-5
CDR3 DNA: TGCGCCAGCAGCTTGAGGGCAGGTTTGATGGAGACCCAGTACTTC
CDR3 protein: CASSLRAGLMETQYF

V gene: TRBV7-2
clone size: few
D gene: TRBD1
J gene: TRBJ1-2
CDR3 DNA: TGTGCCAGCAGCAGGTCAGGGGGCTATGGCTACACCTTC
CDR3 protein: CASSRSGGYGYTF

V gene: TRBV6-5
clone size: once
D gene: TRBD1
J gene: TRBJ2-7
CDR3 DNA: TGTGCCAGCGGATCAAGACAGGGTATCTACGAGCAGTACTTC
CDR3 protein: CASGSRQGIYEQYF

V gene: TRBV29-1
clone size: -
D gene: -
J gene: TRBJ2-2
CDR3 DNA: TGCAGCGTTGAAAGGCTTGTAGGTACCGGGGAGCTGTTTTTT
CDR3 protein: CSVERLVGTGELFF

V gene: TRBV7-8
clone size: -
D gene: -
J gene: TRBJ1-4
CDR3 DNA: TGTGCCAGCAGCTTTTACGCAACTAATGAAAAACTGTTTTTT
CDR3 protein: CASSFYATNEKLFF

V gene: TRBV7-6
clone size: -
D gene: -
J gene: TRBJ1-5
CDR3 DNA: TGTGCCAGCAGCTTAGCAGGGGAAGTAGGCCAGCCCCAGCATTTT
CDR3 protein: CASSLAGEVGQPQHF

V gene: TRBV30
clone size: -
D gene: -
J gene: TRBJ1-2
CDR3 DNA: TGTGCCTGGACCAGAGGCCAGGGAGGCGATCTAGGGGGCTACACCTTC
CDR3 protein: CAWTRGQGGDLGGYTF

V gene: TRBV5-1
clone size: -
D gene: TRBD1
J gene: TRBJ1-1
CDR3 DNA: TGCGCCAGCAGCTTGGCCGGGACAGGGGCTGAAGCTTTCTTT
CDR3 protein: CASSLAGTGAEAFF

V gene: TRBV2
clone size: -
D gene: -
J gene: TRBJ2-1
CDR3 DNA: TGTGCCAGCAGTGGCGGAGAGTACAATGAGCAGTTCTTC
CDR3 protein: CASSGGEYNEQFF

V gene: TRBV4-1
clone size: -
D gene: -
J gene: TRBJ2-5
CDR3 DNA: TGCGCCAACAGCCAAGCACCGTGGGAGACCCAGTACTTC
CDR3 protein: CANSQAPWETQYF

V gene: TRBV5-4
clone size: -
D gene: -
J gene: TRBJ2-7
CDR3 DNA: TGTGCCAGCAGCTTTCGGGGGACCTACGAGCAGTACTTC
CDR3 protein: CASSFRGTYEQYF

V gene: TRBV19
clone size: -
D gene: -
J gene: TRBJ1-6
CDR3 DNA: TGTGCCAGTAGGGGACGGAACTCCTATAATTCACCCCTCCACTTT
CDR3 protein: CASRGRNSYNSPLHF

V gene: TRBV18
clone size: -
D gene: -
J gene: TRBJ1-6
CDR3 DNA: TGTGCCAGCTCACCACAGGCAGGGTCACCCCTCCACTTT
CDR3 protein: CASSPQAGSPLHF

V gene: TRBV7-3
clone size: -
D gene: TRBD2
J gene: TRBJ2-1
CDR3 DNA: TGTGCCAGCAGCTTAAGGGTACTAGCGGGGGGGCACAATGAGCAGTTCTTC
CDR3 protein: CASSLRVLAGGHNEQFF

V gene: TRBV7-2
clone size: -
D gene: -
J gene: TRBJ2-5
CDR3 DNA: TGTGCCAGCAGCTTGAGTCTAGCTGAGACCCAGTACTTC
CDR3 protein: CASSLSLAETQYF

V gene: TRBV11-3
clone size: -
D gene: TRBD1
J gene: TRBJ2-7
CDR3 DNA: TGTGCCAGCAGCTTAGGGGGTCCAGGGGGCGACGAGCAGTACTTC
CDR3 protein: CASSLGGPGGDEQYF

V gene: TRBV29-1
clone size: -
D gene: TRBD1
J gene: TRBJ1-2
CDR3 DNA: TGCAGCGTCAACTTACCCGGGACAGGGGAAGGCTACACCTTC
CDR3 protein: CSVNLPGTGEGYTF

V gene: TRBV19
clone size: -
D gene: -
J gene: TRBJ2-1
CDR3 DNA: TGTGCCAGTAGTATAGCCGGGACCTATATCTACAATGAGCAGTTCTTC
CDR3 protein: CASSIAGTYIYNEQFF

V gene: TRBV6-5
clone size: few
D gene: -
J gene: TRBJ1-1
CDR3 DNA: TGTGCCAGCAGTTTCAGGGGCCAAGTAAGCACTGAAGCTTTCTTT
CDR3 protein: CASSFRGQVSTEAFF

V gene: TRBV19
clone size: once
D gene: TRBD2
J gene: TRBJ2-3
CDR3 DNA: TGTGCCAGTAAACGTAGCGGGGGCACAGATACGCAGTATTTT
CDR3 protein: CASKRSGGTDTQYF

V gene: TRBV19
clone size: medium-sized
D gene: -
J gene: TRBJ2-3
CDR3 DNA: TGTGCCAGTAGTGGACTGAGCACAGATACGCAGTATTTT
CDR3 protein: CASSGLSTDTQYF

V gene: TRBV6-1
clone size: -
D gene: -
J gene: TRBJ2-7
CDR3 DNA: TGTGCCAGCAGTGATGGCAGCTCCTACGAGCAGTACTTC
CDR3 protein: CASSDGSSYEQYF

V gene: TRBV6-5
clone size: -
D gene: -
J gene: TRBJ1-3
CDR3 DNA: TGTGCCAGCACCTCAAGACGGAACTCTGGAAACACCATATATTTT
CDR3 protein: CASTSRRNSGNTIYF

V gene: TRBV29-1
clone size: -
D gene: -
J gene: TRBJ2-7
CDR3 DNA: TGCAGCGTTGGAACAGGGAAGAGGTACGAGCAGTACTTC
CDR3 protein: CSVGTGKRYEQYF

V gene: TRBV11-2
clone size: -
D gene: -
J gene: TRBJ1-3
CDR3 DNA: TGTGCCAGCAGCCGCGACTACTCTGGAAACACCATATATTTT
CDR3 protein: CASSRDYSGNTIYF

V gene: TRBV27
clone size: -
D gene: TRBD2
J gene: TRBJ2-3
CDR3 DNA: TGTGCCAGCAGTTTAAGGCGGGGGAGCCCCACAGATACGCAGTATTTT
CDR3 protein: CASSLRRGSPTDTQYF

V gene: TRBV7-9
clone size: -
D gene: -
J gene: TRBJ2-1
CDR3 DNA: TGTGCCAGCAGCTTACTTGCGGGGAGCTACAATGAGCAGTTCTTC
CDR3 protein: CASSLLAGSYNEQFF

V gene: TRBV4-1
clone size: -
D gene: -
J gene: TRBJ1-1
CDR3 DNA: TGCGCCAGCAGCCAAGTCGACCGCGGGCGCATGAACACTGAAGCTTTCTTT
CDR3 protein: CASSQVDRGRMNTEAFF

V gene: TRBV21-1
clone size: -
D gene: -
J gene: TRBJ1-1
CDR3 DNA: TGTGCCAGCAGCAGTCCAGTACAGGTGAAAGGGAACACTGAAGCTTTCTTT
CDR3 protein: CASSSPVQVKGNTEAFF

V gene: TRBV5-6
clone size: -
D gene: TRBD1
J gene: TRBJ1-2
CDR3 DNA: TGTGCCAGCAGCCCTGAGACAGGGCTTCGGGATGGCTACACCTTC
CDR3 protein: CASSPETGLRDGYTF

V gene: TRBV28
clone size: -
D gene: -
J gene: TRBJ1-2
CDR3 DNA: TGTGCCAGCAGTTTCCCCGGTAGCTATGGCTACACCTTC
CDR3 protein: CASSFPGSYGYTF

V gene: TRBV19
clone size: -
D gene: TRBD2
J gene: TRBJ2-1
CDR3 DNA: TGTGCCAGCAAGGGACTAGCGGTGGATGAGCAGTTCTTC
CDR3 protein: CASKGLAVDEQFF

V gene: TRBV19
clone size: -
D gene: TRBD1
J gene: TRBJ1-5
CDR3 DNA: TGTGCCAGTAGCCATAACGGACAGGGTAGTCAGCCCCAGCATTTT
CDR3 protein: CASSHNGQGSQPQHF

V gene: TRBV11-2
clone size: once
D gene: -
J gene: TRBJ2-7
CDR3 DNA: TGTGCCAGCAGCAGACGCCCCGGGGCGTACGAGCAGTACTTC
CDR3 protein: CASSRRPGAYEQYF

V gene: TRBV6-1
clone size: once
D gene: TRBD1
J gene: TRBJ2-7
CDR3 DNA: TGTGCCAGCAGCAACGACAGGGTTCGAGAGCAGTACTTC
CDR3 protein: CASSNDRVREQYF

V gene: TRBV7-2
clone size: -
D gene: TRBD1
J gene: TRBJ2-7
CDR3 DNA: TGTGCCAGCAGCTCCGGGACAGGGGGACCGTGGGGGTACTTC
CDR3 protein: CASSSGTGGPWGYF

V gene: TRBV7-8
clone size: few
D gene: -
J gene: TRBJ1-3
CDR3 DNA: TGTGCCAGCAGCCGGACCCGGGACACCATATATTTT
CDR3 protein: CASSRTRDTIYF

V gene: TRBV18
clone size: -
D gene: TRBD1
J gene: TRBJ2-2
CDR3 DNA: TGTGCCAGCTCACTCAGCCGTGACAGGGGGCAAAACGGGGAGCTGTTTTTT
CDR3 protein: CASSLSRDRGQNGELFF

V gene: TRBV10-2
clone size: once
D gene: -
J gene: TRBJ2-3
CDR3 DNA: TGCGCCAGCTTCCGGGGCACCCTTACAGATACGCAGTATTTT
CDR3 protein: CASFRGTLTDTQYF

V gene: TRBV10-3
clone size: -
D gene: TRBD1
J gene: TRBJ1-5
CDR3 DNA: TGTGCCACGAGACAGGGTGGCAATCAGCCCCAGCATTTT
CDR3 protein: CATRQGGNQPQHF

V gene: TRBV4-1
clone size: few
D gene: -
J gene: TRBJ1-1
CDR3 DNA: TGCGCCAGCAGCCAAGAAAGCGAGAACACTGAAGCTTTCTTT
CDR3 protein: CASSQESENTEAFF

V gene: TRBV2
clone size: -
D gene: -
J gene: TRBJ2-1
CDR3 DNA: TGTGCCAGCAGTGAGCGGCTAGGAGTAGGACCTAGCTCCTACAATGAGCAGTTCTTC
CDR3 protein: CASSERLGVGPSSYNEQFF